The sequence of this T cell receptor beta chain was determined in a study of blood T cells in healthy people across ages. The second PCR ran roughly 6 to 11 cycles with a sample-barcoded 5' primer and J-beta primers. TCRdb reanalysed the 5' RACE reads using MiXCR and keeps one entry per CDR3 protein. The table lists more than 650,000 distinct CDR3 sequences, about 55% of them singletons, with approximately 40% in the top ten. Whole-study findings and limits: Long-lived donors exceeded aged donors in naive CD4+ cells and diversity.

Germline V lookup: CDR1 SGHTA, CDR2 FQGNSA. Trimming left V 2 bases short and J 7 bases short, with 9 bases between. There are 13 residues in the CDR3. This clonotype was picked up many times. No antigen is known for it. This clonotype originated in a man older than 75 in good health. Sequenced sample: blood. The genes are TRBV7-2 and TRBJ2-1; D not resolved. CDR3 sequence: CASSLQRRNEQFF. The DNA for the CDR3 is TGTGCCAGCAGCTTACAGAGGCGGAATGAGCAGTTCTTC.